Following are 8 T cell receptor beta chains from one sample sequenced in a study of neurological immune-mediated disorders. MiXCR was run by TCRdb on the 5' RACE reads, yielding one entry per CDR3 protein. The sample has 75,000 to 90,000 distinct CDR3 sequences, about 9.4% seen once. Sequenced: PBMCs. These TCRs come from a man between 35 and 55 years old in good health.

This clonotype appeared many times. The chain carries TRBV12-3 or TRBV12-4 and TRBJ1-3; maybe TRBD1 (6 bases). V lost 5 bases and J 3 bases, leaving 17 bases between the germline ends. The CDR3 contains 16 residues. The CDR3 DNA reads TGTGCCAGCAGTAACCCATACAGGGAGCGTGGAAACACCATATATTTT. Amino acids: CASSNPYRERGNTIYF.

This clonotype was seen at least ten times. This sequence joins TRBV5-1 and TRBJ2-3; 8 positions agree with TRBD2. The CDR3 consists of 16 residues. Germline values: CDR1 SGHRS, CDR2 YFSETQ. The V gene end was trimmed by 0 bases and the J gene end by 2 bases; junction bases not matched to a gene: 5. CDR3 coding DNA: TGCGCCAGCAGCTTGGGGCGGGGGGACCCCACAGATACGCAGTATTTT. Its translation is CASSLGRGDPTDTQYF.

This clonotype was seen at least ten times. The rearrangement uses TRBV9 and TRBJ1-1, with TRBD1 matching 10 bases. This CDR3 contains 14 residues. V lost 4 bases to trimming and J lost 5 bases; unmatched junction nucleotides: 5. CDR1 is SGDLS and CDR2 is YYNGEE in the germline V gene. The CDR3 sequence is CASSPRTGGTEAFF. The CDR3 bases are TGTGCCAGCAGCCCCCGGACAGGGGGAACTGAAGCTTTCTTT.

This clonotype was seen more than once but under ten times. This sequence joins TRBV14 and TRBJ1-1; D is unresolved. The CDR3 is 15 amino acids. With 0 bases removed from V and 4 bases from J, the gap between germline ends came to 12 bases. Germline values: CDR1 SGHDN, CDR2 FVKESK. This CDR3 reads CASSQDLGAGTEAFF. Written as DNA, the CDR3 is TGTGCCAGCAGCCAAGACTTGGGCGCTGGCACTGAAGCTTTCTTT.

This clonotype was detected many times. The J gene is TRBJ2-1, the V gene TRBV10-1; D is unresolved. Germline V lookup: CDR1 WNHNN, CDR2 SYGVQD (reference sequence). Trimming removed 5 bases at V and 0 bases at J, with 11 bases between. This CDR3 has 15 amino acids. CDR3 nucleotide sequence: TGCGCCAGCAGTTCCCGTACGAGCTCCTACAATGAGCAGTTCTTC. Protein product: CASSSRTSSYNEQFF.

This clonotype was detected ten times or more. The CDR3 nucleotides are TGTGCCAGCAGCCCTGGACGGAGGCAAGAGACCCAGTACTTC. It is translated as CASSPGRRQETQYF. V is TRBV12-3 or TRBV12-4 and J is TRBJ2-5; D is possibly TRBD2 (5 bases). The CDR3 has 14 amino acids. The V end lost 6 bases, the J end lost 2 bases, and 13 bases lay between the germline ends.

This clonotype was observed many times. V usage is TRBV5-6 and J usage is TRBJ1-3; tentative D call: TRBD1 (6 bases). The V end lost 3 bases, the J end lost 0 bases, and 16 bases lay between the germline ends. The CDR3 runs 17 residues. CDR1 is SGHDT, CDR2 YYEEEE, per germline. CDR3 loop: CASSSAGGSSSGNTIYF. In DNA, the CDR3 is TGTGCCAGCAGCTCGGCGGGGGGCTCATCCTCTGGAAACACCATATATTTT.

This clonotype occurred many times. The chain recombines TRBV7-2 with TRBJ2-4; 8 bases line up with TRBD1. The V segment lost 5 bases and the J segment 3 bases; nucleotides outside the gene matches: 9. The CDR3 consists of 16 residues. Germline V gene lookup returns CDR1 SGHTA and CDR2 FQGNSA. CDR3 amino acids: CASSQAAGGNKNIQYF. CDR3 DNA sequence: TGTGCCAGCAGCCAGGCCGCAGGGGGCAACAAAAACATTCAGTACTTC. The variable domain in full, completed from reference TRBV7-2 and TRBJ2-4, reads GAGVSQSPSNKVTEKGKDVELRCDPISGHTALYWYRQSLGQGLEFLIYFQGNSAPDKSGLPSDRFSAERTGGSVSTLTIQRTQQEDSAVYLCASSQAAGGNKNIQYFGAGTRLSVL.